Included here is one TCR beta chain sequence, with context. The clone's antigen remains unknown. No base qualities exist here, and no much larger clone lies one base off it. Ficoll-Paque density gradient centrifugation was used to isolate PBMCs. The sample originates from a study of T-cell memory formation after mild COVID-19 (dated by TCRdb to about 2021). Study-wide context: Most TCR sequence clusters were specific to one of the two donors. In a couple of donors, T-cell clones that expanded and contracted after mild COVID-19 were followed by sequencing TCRalpha and TCRbeta repertoires longitudinally. The cohort comprised two young, previously healthy adult volunteers, one female and one male. What the research found in general, with its limitations: Only a couple of mild cases were covered by the study, and larger cohorts that include severe cases with pre-infection samples were considered necessary. Clones that contracted from day 15 to 85 showed balanced CD4/CD8 phenotypes, whereas a second wave of clones that expanded from day 15 to 37 leaned towards CD4+. The second-wave clones that peaked on day 37 were not confirmed to be SARS-CoV-2 specific. Some responding clones were found in pre-infection memory, which suggests that pre-existing cross-reactive memory T cells took part in the SARS-CoV-2 response. Contracting CD4+ clones appeared mostly in the CM and EM memory subsets, whereas CD8+ clones were enriched in EMRA.

Sequencing was performed on an Illumina NovaSeq 6000. cDNA libraries for TCRalpha and TCRbeta were prepared by 5'RACE using constant-segment primers, with sample barcodes and unique molecular identifiers added. RNA was extracted from every sample with Trizol reagent. The libraries were amplified in two PCR steps, and the second step added a second sample barcode and Illumina TruSeq adapters. The libraries were sequenced on an Illumina NovaSeq using 2 x 150 bp paired-end reads. Processing in the source paper ran as follows. With migec v1.2.7, reads were demultiplexed and then collapsed into UMI-guided consensus sequences. With mixcr v2.1.11, UMI consensuses were aligned to TRA and TRB V and J templates and assembled into clonotypes. Clonotypes were classified as expanded or contracted when called significant by both edgeR and NoisET, with noise models trained on biological replicates. edgeR calls used a false discovery rate-adjusted p below 0.01 and a log2 fold-change threshold of 1. As an exploratory analysis of dynamics, max-normalized trajectories of the 1000 most abundant clonotypes were examined by PCA with hierarchical clustering. Separately sequenced CD4+ and CD8+ repertoires were used to assign the CD4 or CD8 phenotype of responding clones. TCRdb took the public reads, trimmed them with fastp at Q25, ran MiXCR for clone calling and kept in-frame beta chains. When rows share a CDR3 protein, they turn into one entry using the most common DNA and genes. Here the V and J calls rest on TCRdb's processing, not on the authors' analysis. This sample comprises 190,000 or so distinct CDR3 sequences, around 21% of them detected only once. The top ten clones comprise about 23% of the sample.

What was sequenced was PBMCs or a T cell subset sorted from them (not recorded which). This sequence was found in an adult woman who had mild COVID-19 (a few samples of this study predate the infection). The sample titles of this study are shuffled in the database, so cell type and time point are left out; the donor was told from shared clones.

The sequence in DNA is TGTGCCAGCTTGGATCAGACGGGAAATACGCAGTATTTT. It specifies CASLDQTGNTQYF. The chain joins TRBV12-3 or TRBV12-4 to TRBJ2-3; the D gene is perhaps TRBD2, from 5 matching bases. A distance of 16 bases separates the germline ends of V and J, which lose 8 bases and 7 bases respectively. CDR3 length: 13 amino acids, cysteine to phenylalanine. Only the CDR3 part of the read is kept: 39 bases, read in frame from the first base.